What follows describes a single T cell receptor (beta chain). Its antigen is still unknown. There are 15 residues in the CDR3. V lost 4 bases to trimming and J lost 3 bases; unmatched junction nucleotides: 6. The germline V gene has CDR1 MNHEY and CDR2 SVGAGI. This sample is drawn from a study of a mutant IDH1 vaccine in newly diagnosed glioma. General observations from the study: Of the patients, less than 95% had vaccine-induced immune responses.

The repertoire was sequenced with immunoSEQ multiplex PCR; TCRdb's copy has only in-frame clones and lacks some. The sample lists 25,000 or so clones, 70% to 85% occurring once. Specified time point: week 5, during vaccination. The investigators gave 300 ug of mutant IDH1 20-mer peptide in each vaccine dose, together with topical imiquimod. The chain joins TRBV6-5 to TRBJ1-5, with 7 bases identical to TRBD1. Sample: PBMCs, taken from a glioma patient whose treatment included an IDH1 peptide vaccine. The receptor's source is a man in his forties with glioma. Some clones in this sample may be carry-over from other donors' samples. CDR3 DNA sequence: TGTGCCAGCAGTTTTTCGGACAGGCACAATCAGCCCCAGCATTTT. It yields the protein CASSFSDRHNQPQHF.